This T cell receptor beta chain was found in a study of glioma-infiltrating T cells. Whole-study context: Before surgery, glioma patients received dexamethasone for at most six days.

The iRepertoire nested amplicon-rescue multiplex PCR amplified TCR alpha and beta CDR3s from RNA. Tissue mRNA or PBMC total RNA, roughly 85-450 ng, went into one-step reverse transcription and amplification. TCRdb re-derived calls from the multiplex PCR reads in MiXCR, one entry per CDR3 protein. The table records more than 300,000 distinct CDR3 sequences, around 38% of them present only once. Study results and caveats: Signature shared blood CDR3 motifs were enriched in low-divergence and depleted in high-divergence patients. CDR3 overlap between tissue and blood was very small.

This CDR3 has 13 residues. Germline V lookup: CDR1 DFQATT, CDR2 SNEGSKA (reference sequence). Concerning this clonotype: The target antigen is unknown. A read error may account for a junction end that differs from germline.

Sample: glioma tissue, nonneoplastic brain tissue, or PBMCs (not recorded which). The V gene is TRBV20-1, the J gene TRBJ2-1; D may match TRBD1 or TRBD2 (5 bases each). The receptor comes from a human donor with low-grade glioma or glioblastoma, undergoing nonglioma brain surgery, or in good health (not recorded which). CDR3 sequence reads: CSARADITETQFF. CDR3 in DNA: TGCAGTGCCAGAGCGGACATCACGGAGACCCAGTTCTTC.